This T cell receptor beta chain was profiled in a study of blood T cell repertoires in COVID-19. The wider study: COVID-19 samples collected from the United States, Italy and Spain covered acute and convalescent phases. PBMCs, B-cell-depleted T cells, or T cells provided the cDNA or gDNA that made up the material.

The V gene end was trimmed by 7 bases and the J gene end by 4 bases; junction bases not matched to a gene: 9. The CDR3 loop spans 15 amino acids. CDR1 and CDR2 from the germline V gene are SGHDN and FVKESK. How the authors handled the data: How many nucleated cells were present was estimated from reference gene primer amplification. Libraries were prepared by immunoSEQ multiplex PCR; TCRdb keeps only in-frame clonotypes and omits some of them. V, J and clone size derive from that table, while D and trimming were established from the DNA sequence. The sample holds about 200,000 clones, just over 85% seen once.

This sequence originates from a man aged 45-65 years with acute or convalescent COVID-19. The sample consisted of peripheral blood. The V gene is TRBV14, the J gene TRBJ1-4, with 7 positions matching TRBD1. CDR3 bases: TGTGCCAGCAACCGACAGGGACGGATTAATGAAAAACTGTTTTTT. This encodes CASNRQGRINEKLFF. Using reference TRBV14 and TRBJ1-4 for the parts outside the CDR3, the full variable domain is EAGVTQFPSHSVIEKGQTVTLRCDPISGHDNLYWYRRVMGKEIKFLLHFVKESKQDESGMPNNRFLAERTGGTYSTLKVQPAELEDSGVYFCASNRQGRINEKLFFGSGTQLSVL.